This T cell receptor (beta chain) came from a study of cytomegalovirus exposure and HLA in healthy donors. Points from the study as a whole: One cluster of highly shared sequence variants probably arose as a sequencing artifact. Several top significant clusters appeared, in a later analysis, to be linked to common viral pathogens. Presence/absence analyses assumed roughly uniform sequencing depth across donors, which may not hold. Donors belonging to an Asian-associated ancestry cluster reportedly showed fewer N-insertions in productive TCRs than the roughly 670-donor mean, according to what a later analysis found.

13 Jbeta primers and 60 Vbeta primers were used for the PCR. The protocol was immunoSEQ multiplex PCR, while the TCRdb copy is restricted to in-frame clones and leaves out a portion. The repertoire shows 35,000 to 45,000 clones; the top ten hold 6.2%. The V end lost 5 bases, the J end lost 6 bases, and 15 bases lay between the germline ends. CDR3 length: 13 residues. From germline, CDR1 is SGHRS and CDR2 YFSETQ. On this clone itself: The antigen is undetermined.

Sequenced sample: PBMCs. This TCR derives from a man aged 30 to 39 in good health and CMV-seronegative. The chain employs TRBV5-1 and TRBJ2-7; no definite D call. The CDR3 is CASSLNSVSEQYF. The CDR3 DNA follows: TGCGCCAGCAGTTTGAACAGTGTATCCGAGCAGTACTTC.